This T cell receptor (beta chain) was retrieved from a study of T-cell reconstitution after alpha-beta-depleted transplantation in children. Whole-study results and caveats: Several hundred graft clones that had expanded were reportedly the source of alpha-beta T cells about two months after transplant. Newly produced T cells mostly accounted for T-cell counts and diversity one year post-transplant.

Germline V gene data show CDR1 as DFQATT and CDR2 as SNEGSKA (reference sequence). The V gene lost 3 bases and the J gene lost 0 bases, with 6 bases spanning the gap. This CDR3 region has 12 residues. This clonotype was counted a few times. The antigen is not known. Using unique molecular identifiers, the investigators prepared the TCRbeta library. TCRdb processed the PCR reads anew with MiXCR; each CDR3 protein has one entry. The sample consists of around 250,000 distinct CDR3 sequences, roughly 25% of them appearing once. Sequencing was performed on PBMCs, taken before TCRalphabeta/CD19-depleted stem cell transplant. This chain links TRBV20-1 with TRBJ2-7; D perhaps matches TRBD2 (5 bases). This TCR was sampled from a girl between 2 and 10 years old with Fanconi anemia, due to receive a stem cell transplant. CDR3 in DNA: TGCAGTGCTAGCCTAGCCTCCTACGAGCAGTACTTC. It codes for CSASLASYEQYF.